The source of this T cell receptor (beta chain) is a study of blood T cell repertoires in COVID-19. About the study: From the United States, Italy and Spain came samples of acute and convalescent COVID-19. PBMCs, B-cell-depleted T cells, or T cells provided the cDNA or gDNA that made up the material.

The length of the CDR3 is 14 residues. V lost 0 bases to trimming and J lost 6 bases; unmatched junction nucleotides: 0. Germline CDR1 MNHEY, CDR2 SVGAGI. Methods used by the authors: Nucleated cell counts were estimated from reference gene primer amplification. Only in-frame clones appear in the TCRdb table, and some are missing; sequencing was by immunoSEQ multiplex PCR. V, J and clone size are those of that table, while D and trimming were read from the DNA. Of fewer than 100,000 clones in the sample, under 85% were seen once. V gene TRBV6-5 combines with J gene TRBJ2-1, with 9 bases that match TRBD1. The sample comprised peripheral blood. The clonotype comes from a man aged 65 to 79 with acute or convalescent COVID-19. The CDR3: CASSYSTGGNEQFF. DNA of the CDR3: TGTGCCAGCAGTTACTCGACAGGGGGCAATGAGCAGTTCTTC.